This T cell receptor (beta chain) stems from a study of beta chain features in type 1 diabetes. Study-level information: Examination spanned approximately 110 million sorted cells from all samples. Notes on the study in general: Moderate yet significant TCRB CDR3 shortening was seen in Type 1 diabetes patients in all four CD4+ subsets. Any PCR bias toward short templates would affect both groups alike.

Germline loops: CDR1 LNHNV, CDR2 YYDKDF (reference sequence). CDR3 length: 11 amino acids. Trimming shortened V by 2 bases and J by 10 bases, and 6 bases separated the two germline ends. Researchers reported sorting CD4+ naive, central memory, regulatory and stem cell-like memory cells via CD45RO/CCR7/CD25/CD127/CD95/CD27. Of the isolated RNA, all was reverse transcribed, and so the sequenced material was expressed TCRB transcripts. The data were produced by immunoSEQ multiplex PCR, yet TCRdb's version contains in-frame clones alone and is incomplete. The table has some 330,000 clones, 10% to 15% seen once; the top ten hold around 0.0099%. This clone was detected only a few times. Antigen unknown.

The sequencing sample was made of naive CD4+ T cells from blood. The chain combines TRBV15 with TRBJ2-1; D is perhaps TRBD2 (5 bases). The receptor's source is a woman between 18 and 29 years old with type 1 diabetes. This CDR3 reads CATSRQREQFF. CDR3 in DNA: TGTGCCACCAGCAGACAGCGGGAGCAGTTCTTC. Looking up the rest from reference TRBV15 and TRBJ2-1 gives the full variable domain: DAMVIQNPRYQVTQFGKPVTLSCSQTLNHNVMYWYQQKSSQAPKLLFHYYDKDFNNEADTPDNFQSRRPNTSFCFLDIRSPGLGDTAMYLCATSRQREQFFGPGTRLTVL.